A selection of T cell receptor beta chains follows, all from one sample in a study of response to subunit inactivated influenza vaccine. TCRdb called the RT-PCR reads again in MiXCR, with one record for every CDR3 protein. Of 800,000 to 1,000,000 distinct CDR3 sequences listed, roughly 20% were seen once; the top ten hold about 10%. Sequences were derived from PBMCs from blood, sampled 4 to 6 days after vaccination. These receptors were taken from a man between 45 and 60 years old who received an inactivated influenza vaccine. Both conserved end residues are part of each CDR3. A D gene is named only where the DNA matches it firmly. Clone size is not always given. Where it is, it says once, few, many or a class for expanded clones.

TRBV5-1	NA	TRBJ2-4	NA	TGCGCCAGCAGCCCGGATCTAGCCAAAAACATGCAGTACTTC	CASSPDLAKNMQYF
TRBV3-1	NA	TRBJ2-2	few	TGTGCCAGCAGCCCAAGCTTGGGTAGCGGAGGGCGGACCGGGGAGCTGTTTTTT	CASSPSLGSGGRTGELFF
TRBV28	TRBD1	TRBJ2-5	NA	TGTGCCAGCAGTTCTCTTGGGACAGCACAAGAGACCCAGTACTTC	CASSSLGTAQETQYF
TRBV20-1	TRBD1	TRBJ1-1	few	TGCAGTGCATTCCTTACTCAGGGGGGCACTGAAGCTTTCTTT	CSAFLTQGGTEAFF
TRBV6-1	NA	TRBJ1-3	NA	TGTGCCAGCAGGGCTACAGGGATCTCTGGAAACACCATATATTTT	CASRATGISGNTIYF
TRBV29-1	NA	TRBJ1-1	few	TGCAGCGGCAAACAGGGACCGGGGACTGAAGCTTTCTTT	CSGKQGPGTEAFF
TRBV6-2/TRBV6-3	TRBD2	TRBJ2-1	few	TGTGCCAGCAAGACCGGGACTAGCGGGAGGAATGAGCAGTTCTTC	CASKTGTSGRNEQFF
TRBV3-1	NA	TRBJ2-3	NA	TGTGCCAGCAGCCAACCGGACGCGTCTCGAAATACGCAGTATTTT	CASSQPDASRNTQYF
TRBV7-8	NA	TRBJ1-5	NA	TGTGCCAGCAGCCGGAGGGTCCAGGGCGGAAATCAGCCCCAGCATTTT	CASSRRVQGGNQPQHF
TRBV6-2/TRBV6-3	NA	TRBJ1-5	NA	TGTGCCAGCAGTTCCGGGCTGTATAGCAATCAGCCCCAGCATTTT	CASSSGLYSNQPQHF
TRBV29-1	NA	TRBJ1-4	few	TGCAGCGTTCGTCTGGGGCGGGAAAAACTGTTTTTT	CSVRLGREKLFF
TRBV15	TRBD2	TRBJ2-3	few	TGTGCCACCAGCAGAGCGCGGGAGGCCTTCACAGATACGCAGTATTTT	CATSRAREAFTDTQYF
TRBV20-1	NA	TRBJ2-3	NA	TGCAGTGCCAGCCTAAGGGATACGCAGTATTTT	CSASLRDTQYF